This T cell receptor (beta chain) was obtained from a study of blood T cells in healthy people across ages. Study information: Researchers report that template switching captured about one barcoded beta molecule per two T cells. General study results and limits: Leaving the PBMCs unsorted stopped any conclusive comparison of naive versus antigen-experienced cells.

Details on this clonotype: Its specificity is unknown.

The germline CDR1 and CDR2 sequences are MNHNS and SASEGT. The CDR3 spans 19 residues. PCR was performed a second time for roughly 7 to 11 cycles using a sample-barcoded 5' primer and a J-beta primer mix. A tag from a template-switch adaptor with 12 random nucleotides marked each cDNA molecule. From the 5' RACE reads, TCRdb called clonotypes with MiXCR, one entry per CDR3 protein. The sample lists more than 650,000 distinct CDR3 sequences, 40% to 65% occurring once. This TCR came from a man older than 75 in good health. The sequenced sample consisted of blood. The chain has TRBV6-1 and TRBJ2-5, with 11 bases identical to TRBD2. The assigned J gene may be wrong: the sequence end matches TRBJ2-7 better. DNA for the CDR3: TGTGCCAGCACCCGGCGTTCTAGCGGGAGGCCAAGGGGTACCTACGAGCAGTACTTC. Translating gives CASTRRSSGRPRGTYEQYF.